Listed below are T cell receptor beta chains from one sample, sequenced in a study of blood T cell repertoires in COVID-19. Sequencing used immunoSEQ multiplex PCR; TCRdb keeps in-frame clones, though not all of them. Here the sample spans about 87,000 clones, about 79% being singletons. Material: peripheral blood. The receptors come from a woman between 45 and 60 years old with acute or convalescent COVID-19. Each CDR3 is given with its conserved first and last residue. D genes are given only for firm matches. Clone size is shown for a subset of rows, as once, few, many or a class of expanded clone.

clone size: -
D gene: TRBD1
J gene: TRBJ1-1
V gene: TRBV4-1
CDR3 DNA: TGCGCCAGCAGCCAAAACAGGGGTAACACTGAAGCTTTCTTT
CDR3 protein: CASSQNRGNTEAFF

clone size: -
D gene: TRBD1
J gene: TRBJ1-2
V gene: TRBV2
CDR3 DNA: TGTGCCAGTCTGGCGAACAGGGGTGGCTACACCTTC
CDR3 protein: CASLANRGGYTF

clone size: -
D gene: -
J gene: TRBJ2-7
V gene: TRBV4-1
CDR3 DNA: TGCGCCAGCAGCCAAGATTGGGCAGACTACGAGCAGTACTTC
CDR3 protein: CASSQDWADYEQYF

clone size: once
D gene: TRBD1
J gene: TRBJ2-2
V gene: TRBV6-5
CDR3 DNA: TGTGCCAGCAGGGGACAGGTGAACACCGGGGAGCTGTTTTTT
CDR3 protein: CASRGQVNTGELFF

clone size: -
D gene: -
J gene: TRBJ1-6
V gene: TRBV6-6
CDR3 DNA: TGTGCCAGCAGTCCCTCCGGGTTCCGGGACACTTATAATTCACCCCTCCACTTT
CDR3 protein: CASSPSGFRDTYNSPLHF

clone size: -
D gene: -
J gene: TRBJ2-1
V gene: TRBV6-5
CDR3 DNA: TGTGCCAGTCAGCGTTACAATGAGCAGTTCTTC
CDR3 protein: CASQRYNEQFF

clone size: -
D gene: TRBD2
J gene: TRBJ2-7
V gene: TRBV7-2
CDR3 DNA: TGTGCCAGCAGTATCACTAGCGGGGGGTCGCAGTACTTC
CDR3 protein: CASSITSGGSQYF

clone size: -
D gene: TRBD1
J gene: TRBJ2-7
V gene: TRBV5-1
CDR3 DNA: TGCGCCAGCGGAGTGGCACAGGGGGTCGAGCAGTACTTC
CDR3 protein: CASGVAQGVEQYF

clone size: few
D gene: TRBD1
J gene: TRBJ1-5
V gene: TRBV28
CDR3 DNA: TGTGCCAGCACGTACAGGGGGCAGCCCCAGCATTTT
CDR3 protein: CASTYRGQPQHF

clone size: -
D gene: -
J gene: TRBJ2-7
V gene: TRBV6-2/TRBV6-3
CDR3 DNA: TGTGCCAGCAGCCGTATCCTCTGGAGCTCCTACGAGCAGTACTTC
CDR3 protein: CASSRILWSSYEQYF

clone size: -
D gene: -
J gene: TRBJ1-5
V gene: TRBV19
CDR3 DNA: TGTGCCAGTAGTCCCCGGTTGGAGGGCCATCAGCCCCAGCATTTT
CDR3 protein: CASSPRLEGHQPQHF

clone size: -
D gene: -
J gene: TRBJ2-5
V gene: TRBV21-1
CDR3 DNA: TGTGCCAGCAGCAAGATTAGTAGGAGCGGGGGCTACCAAGAGACCCAGTACTTC
CDR3 protein: CASSKISRSGGYQETQYF

clone size: few
D gene: -
J gene: TRBJ1-1
V gene: TRBV4-1
CDR3 DNA: TGCGCCAGCAGCCAAACACTAAACACTGAAGCTTTCTTT
CDR3 protein: CASSQTLNTEAFF

clone size: -
D gene: TRBD2
J gene: TRBJ2-3
V gene: TRBV27
CDR3 DNA: TGTGCCAGCAGTACCCTAGCGGGGGGGCTAAGGGATACGCAGTATTTT
CDR3 protein: CASSTLAGGLRDTQYF

clone size: -
D gene: -
J gene: TRBJ1-2
V gene: TRBV4-1
CDR3 DNA: TGCGCCAGCAGCCAAGAAGGGACTCACTATGGCTACACCTTC
CDR3 protein: CASSQEGTHYGYTF

clone size: few
D gene: -
J gene: TRBJ1-1
V gene: TRBV6-5
CDR3 DNA: TGTGCCAGCAGTTACAGCAACACTGAAGCTTTCTTT
CDR3 protein: CASSYSNTEAFF